These 20 T cell receptor beta chains originate from one sample sequenced in a study of cytomegalovirus exposure and HLA in healthy donors. Researchers ran the PCR with 60 Vbeta and 13 Jbeta primers. Method: immunoSEQ multiplex PCR; TCRdb's copy keeps in-frame clones and lacks some. The sample holds approximately 100,000 clones, around three quarters seen once. The sample consisted of PBMCs. The receptors derive from a female donor in good health and CMV-seropositive.

The chain recombines TRBV7-9 with TRBJ2-3, with TRBD2 matching over 13 bases. The germline V gene has CDR1 SEHNR and CDR2 FQNEAQ (reference sequence). CDR3 size: 17 residues. Trimming took 5 bases from V and 5 from J; bases not matched to a gene: 10. The CDR3 DNA reads TGTGCCAGCAGCGACGGGACTAGCGGGGCTAAGGTAGATACGCAGTATTTT. Translating it yields CASSDGTSGAKVDTQYF.

The J gene is TRBJ1-6, the V gene TRBV4-1; D unresolved. Germline V CDR1 and CDR2: MGHRA, YSYEKL. The CDR3 contains 18 residues. The V end was cut by 0 bases, the J end by 5 bases, with 17 bases between. In DNA form, the CDR3 reads TGCGCCAGCAGCCAAGATCAAATGACTATGCCTAATAATTCACCCCTCCACTTT. Translating gives CASSQDQMTMPNNSPLHF.

V usage is TRBV28 and J usage is TRBJ2-1; 13 bases map to TRBD2. Germline V gene data show CDR1 as MDHEN and CDR2 as SYDVKM. The CDR3 is 16 residues long. Losses at the gene ends were 5 bases for V and 5 bases for J; bases not matched to a gene: 6. For the CDR3, the DNA is TGTGCCAGCAGTCCGGGGGGACTAGCGGGAAACAATGAGCAGTTCTTC. Amino acids: CASSPGGLAGNNEQFF. Based on the CDR3 plus reference TRBV28 and TRBJ2-1, the full variable domain is DVKVTQSSRYLVKRTGEKVFLECVQDMDHENMFWYRQDPGLGLRLIYFSYDVKMKEKGDIPEGYSVSREKKERFSLILESASTNQTSMYLCASSPGGLAGNNEQFFGPGTRLTVL.

The chain links TRBV7-2 to TRBJ2-1; 16 positions match TRBD2. CDR1 and CDR2 (germline): SGHTA, FQGNSA. Trimming removed 7 bases from V and 12 bases from J; junction bases left unmatched: 6. The CDR3 spans 14 residues. CDR3 region: CASTGTSGRARQFF. Written as DNA, the CDR3 is TGTGCCAGCACCGGGACTAGCGGGAGGGCCCGGCAGTTCTTC.

The table lists this clone with a count of one. This chain connects TRBV11-1 to TRBJ2-7; possible D gene TRBD1, 5 bases. The germline V gene has CDR1 SGHAT and CDR2 FQDESV (reference sequence). CDR3 length: 15 residues. V gave up 4 bases and J gave up 4 bases, with 17 bases separating them. The CDR3 is CASSSGPDGAYEQYF. The CDR3 DNA reads TGTGCCAGCAGCTCCGGACCAGATGGGGCGTACGAGCAGTACTTC.

As regards this clone: Other DNA sequences in the same sample also yield this CDR3. DNA for the CDR3: TGTGCCAGCAGCTTGGAAACAGGGTATGGCTACACCTTC. Protein: CASSLETGYGYTF. The rearrangement links TRBV5-4 to TRBJ1-2; possible D gene TRBD1, 6 bases. Germline V lookup: CDR1 SGHNT, CDR2 YYREEE (reference sequence). The CDR3 loop spans 13 amino acids. The germline V and J ends were trimmed by 0 bases and 5 bases, with 8 bases remaining between them.

This chain connects TRBV11-2 to TRBJ2-3; TRBD2 agrees at 10 bases. Trimming at V came to 5 bases and at J to 1 base, leaving 6 bases not matched to a gene. CDR3 size: 16 residues. The V gene's germline CDR1 is SGHAT and CDR2 FQNNGV. In nucleotides, the CDR3 is TGTGCCAGCAGCCCCCCGGGACTAGCGCGCACAGATACGCAGTATTTT. It translates to CASSPPGLARTDTQYF.

The CDR3, as DNA: TGTGCCAGCAGCCCCATGGGGAGCTCCTACAATGAGCAGTTCTTC. This translates into CASSPMGSSYNEQFF. This chain links TRBV7-3 with TRBJ2-1; D possibly corresponds to TRBD2 (5 bases). Germline assignment: CDR1 SGHTA and CDR2 FQGTGA. Trimming cost V 5 bases and J 0 bases, with 11 bases left between them. The CDR3 consists of 15 residues. Combining the CDR3 with reference TRBV7-3 and TRBJ2-1 gives the whole variable domain GAGVSQTPSNKVTEKGKYVELRCDPISGHTALYWYRQSLGQGPEFLIYFQGTGAADDSGLPNDRFFAVRPEGSVSTLKIQRTERGDSAVYLCASSPMGSSYNEQFFGPGTRLTVL.

Points on this clone: This CDR3 is also generated by other DNA sequences in the sample. The chain has TRBV30 and TRBJ1-5; D not resolved. This CDR3 is built from 13 residues. The V and J ends lost 0 bases and 5 bases respectively, with 8 bases between them. From germline, CDR1 is GTSNPN and CDR2 SVGIG (reference sequence). The CDR3 nucleotides are TGTGCCTGGAGTGTCCAAGGAGATCAGCCCCAGCATTTT. Protein: CAWSVQGDQPQHF.

Note on this clone: Within the sample, other DNA sequences also encode this same CDR3. The J gene is TRBJ1-1, the V gene TRBV2; a weak D match, TRBD1 (5 bases). V lost 3 bases and J 5 bases, leaving 13 bases between the germline ends. The CDR3 runs to 14 residues. CDR1 and CDR2 from the germline V gene are SNHLY and FYNNEI. Written as DNA, the CDR3 is TGTGCCAGCAGTGATAGGGGTTTAGGAACTGAAGCTTTCTTT. This encodes CASSDRGLGTEAFF.

This chain links TRBV11-1 with TRBJ1-6; the match to TRBD1 covers 9 bases. Germline V gene lookup returns CDR1 SGHAT and CDR2 FQDESV (reference sequence). Trimming cost V 4 bases and J 6 bases; bases outside gene matches: 4. CDR3 length: 15 amino acids. CDR3 amino acids: CASSSEDRGNSPLHF. Written as DNA, the CDR3 is TGTGCCAGCAGCTCAGAGGACAGGGGTAATTCACCCCTCCACTTT.

The chain has TRBV30 and TRBJ1-6, with 8 bases matching TRBD1. This CDR3 comprises 15 residues. CDR1 GTSNPN and CDR2 SVGIG come from the germline V gene (reference sequence). The junction had 8 bases not matched to a gene; V was cut back by 4 bases and J by 6 bases. The CDR3 protein is CAWNPNRGINSPLHF. The CDR3 region has the DNA TGTGCCTGGAACCCCAACAGGGGGATTAATTCACCCCTCCACTTT.

The J gene is TRBJ1-4, the V gene TRBV30, with TRBD1 matching over 9 bases. Germline assignment: CDR1 GTSNPN and CDR2 SVGIG (reference sequence). This CDR3 region has 16 residues. Trimming took 5 bases from V and 2 from J; bases not matched to a gene: 9. The CDR3 region has the DNA TGTGCCTGGGGGGACAACAGGGGGCCGACTAATGAAAAACTGTTTTTT. This translates into CAWGDNRGPTNEKLFF.

The J gene is TRBJ2-7, the V gene TRBV5-1, with 11 bases matching TRBD2. There are 15 residues in the CDR3. Germline V gene lookup returns CDR1 SGHRS and CDR2 YFSETQ. Germline trimming cut 0 bases from V and 7 bases from J; bases unmatched to any gene: 6. The CDR3 DNA sequence: TGCGCCAGCAGCTTGGGACTAGCGGGATTTGGGGAGCAGTACTTC. Translated, it gives CASSLGLAGFGEQYF.

The J gene is TRBJ1-1, the V gene TRBV19, with 12 bases fitting TRBD1. The V segment lost 6 bases and the J segment 8 bases; nucleotides outside the gene matches: 16. Germline V gene lookup returns CDR1 LNHDA and CDR2 SQIVND (reference sequence). The CDR3 extends over 17 amino acids. The CDR3 nucleotides are TGTGCCAGTAGACCGACCGGGACAGGGGGCAGAACTAGGGAAGCTTTCTTT. Translated: CASRPTGTGGRTREAFF.

A few counts support this clone. V usage is TRBV2 and J usage is TRBJ1-1, with 8 bases fitting TRBD1. Germline loops: CDR1 SNHLY, CDR2 FYNNEI. J was trimmed by 10 bases and V by 6 bases; bases with no gene match: 10. There are 13 residues in the CDR3. DNA of the CDR3: TGTGCCAGCAGAGACAGGGGACGACGGGGAGCTTTCTTT. It codes for CASRDRGRRGAFF. Using reference TRBV2 and TRBJ1-1 for the parts outside the CDR3, the full variable domain is EPEVTQTPSHQVTQMGQEVILRCVPISNHLYFYWYRQILGQKVEFLVSFYNNEISEKSEIFDDQFSVERPDGSNFTLKIRSTKLEDSAMYFCASRDRGRRGAFFGQGTRLTVV.

This sequence joins TRBV2 and TRBJ2-2; D perhaps matches TRBD1 (6 bases). This CDR3 region has 16 residues. Trimming pared 2 bases from V and 0 bases from J, leaving 10 bases between. Germline V gene data show CDR1 as SNHLY and CDR2 as FYNNEI. The CDR3 nucleotides are TGTGCCAGCAGTGAACGAAGGACAGCGAACACCGGGGAGCTGTTTTTT. This codes for CASSERRTANTGELFF.

The rearrangement joins TRBV7-8 to TRBJ1-6, with 8 bases lining up with TRBD1. After removal of 1 base from V and 9 bases from J, the junction contained 8 bases not matched to a gene. In germline, CDR1 is SGHVS, CDR2 FQNEAQ. This CDR3 is built from 16 residues. For the CDR3, the DNA is TGTGCCAGCAGCTTAGATCCAGGGGGCGTGGGTTCACCCCTCCACTTT. Translated, it gives CASSLDPGGVGSPLHF.

This chain links TRBV5-6 with TRBJ1-2; TRBD1 matches at 8 bases. The junction had 5 bases not matched to a gene; V was cut back by 1 base and J by 0 bases. The CDR3 consists of 16 residues. The germline V gene has CDR1 SGHDT and CDR2 YYEEEE. The CDR3 nucleotides are TGTGCCAGCAGCTTGAGGGGGACAGGTACTAACTATGGCTACACCTTC. Encoded protein: CASSLRGTGTNYGYTF.

V usage is TRBV6-5 and J usage is TRBJ1-5; D remains unclear. The CDR3 runs to 14 residues. Germline V lookup: CDR1 MNHEY, CDR2 SVGAGI. Trimming removed 3 bases at V and 1 base at J, with 7 bases between. The CDR3 nucleotides are TGTGCCAGCAGTTATATCTTGAGCAATCAGCCCCAGCATTTT. Translated, it gives CASSYILSNQPQHF.